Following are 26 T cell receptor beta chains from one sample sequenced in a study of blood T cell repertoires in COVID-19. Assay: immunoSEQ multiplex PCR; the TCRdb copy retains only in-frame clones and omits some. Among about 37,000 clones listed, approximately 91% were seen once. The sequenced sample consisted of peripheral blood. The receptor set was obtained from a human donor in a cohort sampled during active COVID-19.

This CDR3 is CASTLGGSLYEQYF. The CDR3, as DNA: TGTGCCAGCACCTTAGGGGGCAGCCTCTACGAGCAGTACTTC. The gene calls are TRBV6-5 and TRBJ2-7, with 7 bases matching TRBD1. The CDR3 spans 14 residues. Germline V gene lookup returns CDR1 MNHEY and CDR2 SVGAGI. V gave up 7 bases and J gave up 3 bases; unmatched junction bases: 9.

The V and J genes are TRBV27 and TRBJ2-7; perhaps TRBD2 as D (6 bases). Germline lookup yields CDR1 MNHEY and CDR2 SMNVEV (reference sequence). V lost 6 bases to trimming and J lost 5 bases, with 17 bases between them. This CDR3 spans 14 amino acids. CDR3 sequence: CASRPSGGSHEQYF. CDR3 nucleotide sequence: TGTGCCAGCAGACCCTCCGGGGGATCCCACGAGCAGTACTTC.

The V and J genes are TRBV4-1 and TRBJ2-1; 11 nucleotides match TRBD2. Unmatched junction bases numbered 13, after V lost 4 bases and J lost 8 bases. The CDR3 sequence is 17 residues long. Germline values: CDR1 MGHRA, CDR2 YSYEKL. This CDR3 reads CASSREAQGLAVYEQFF. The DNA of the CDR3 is TGCGCCAGCAGCCGAGAAGCCCAGGGACTAGCGGTTTATGAGCAGTTCTTC.

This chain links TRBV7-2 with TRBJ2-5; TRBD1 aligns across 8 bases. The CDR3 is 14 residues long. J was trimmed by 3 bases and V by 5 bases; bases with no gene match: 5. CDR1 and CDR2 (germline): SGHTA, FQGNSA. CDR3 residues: CASSPDRGEETQYF. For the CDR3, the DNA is TGTGCCAGCAGCCCCGACAGGGGCGAAGAGACCCAGTACTTC.

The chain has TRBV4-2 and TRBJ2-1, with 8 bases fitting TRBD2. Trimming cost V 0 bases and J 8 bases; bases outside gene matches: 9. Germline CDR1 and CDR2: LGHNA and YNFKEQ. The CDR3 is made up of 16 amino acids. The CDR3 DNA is TGTGCCAGCAGCCAAGACCCCAGCGGGAGTCCGGATGAGCAGTTCTTC. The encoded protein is CASSQDPSGSPDEQFF.

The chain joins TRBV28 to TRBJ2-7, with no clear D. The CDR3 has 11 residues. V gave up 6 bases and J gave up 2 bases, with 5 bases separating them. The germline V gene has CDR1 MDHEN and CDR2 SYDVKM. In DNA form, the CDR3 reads TGTGCCAGCAGCTCTCCCTACGAGCAGTACTTC. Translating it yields CASSSPYEQYF.

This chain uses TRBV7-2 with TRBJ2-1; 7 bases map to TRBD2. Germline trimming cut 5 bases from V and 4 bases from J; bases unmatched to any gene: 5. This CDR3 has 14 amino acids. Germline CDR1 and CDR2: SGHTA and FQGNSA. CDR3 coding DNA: TGTGCCAGCAGCGACCGGGACTATTACAATGAGCAGTTCTTC. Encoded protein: CASSDRDYYNEQFF.

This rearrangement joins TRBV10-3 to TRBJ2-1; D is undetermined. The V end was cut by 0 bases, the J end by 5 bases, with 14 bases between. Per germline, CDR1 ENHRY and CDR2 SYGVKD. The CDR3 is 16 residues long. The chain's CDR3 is CAISESQAGDHNEQFF. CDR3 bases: TGTGCCATCAGTGAGTCCCAGGCAGGCGACCACAATGAGCAGTTCTTC.

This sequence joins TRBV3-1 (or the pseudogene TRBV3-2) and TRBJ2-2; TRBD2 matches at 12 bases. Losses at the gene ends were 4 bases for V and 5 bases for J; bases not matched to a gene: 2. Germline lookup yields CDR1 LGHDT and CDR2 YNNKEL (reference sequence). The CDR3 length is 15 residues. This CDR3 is CASSPGTSGTGELFF. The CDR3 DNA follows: TGTGCCAGCAGCCCCGGGACTAGCGGGACCGGGGAGCTGTTTTTT.

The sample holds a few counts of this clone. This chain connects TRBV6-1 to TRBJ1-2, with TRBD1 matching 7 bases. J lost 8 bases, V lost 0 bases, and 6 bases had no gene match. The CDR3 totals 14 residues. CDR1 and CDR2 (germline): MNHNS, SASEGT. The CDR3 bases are TGTGCCAGCAGTGAAGCGGGGACAGATTCGGGCTACACCTTC. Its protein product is CASSEAGTDSGYTF.

CDR3 DNA: TGCGCCAGCAGCTTGGTACTAGCGGGGGGGGAGACCCAGTACTTC. Translated, it gives CASSLVLAGGETQYF. The V gene is TRBV5-1, the J gene TRBJ2-5; 13 nucleotides agree with TRBD2. CDR3 length equals 15 residues. The germline gives CDR1 SGHRS, CDR2 YFSETQ. J lost 5 bases, V lost 0 bases, and 1 base had no gene match. The whole variable domain, filled in from reference TRBV5-1 and TRBJ2-5, reads KAGVTQTPRYLIKTRGQQVTLSCSPISGHRSVSWYQQTPGQGLQFLFEYFSETQRNKGNFPGRFSGRQFSNSRSEMNVSTLELGDSALYLCASSLVLAGGETQYFGPGTRLLVL.

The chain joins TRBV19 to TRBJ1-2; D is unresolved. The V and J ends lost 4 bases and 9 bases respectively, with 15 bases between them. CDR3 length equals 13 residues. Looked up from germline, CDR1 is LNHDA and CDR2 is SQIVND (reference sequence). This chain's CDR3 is CASSTQSPGSYTF. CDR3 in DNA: TGTGCCAGTAGTACACAGAGTCCGGGGAGCTACACCTTC.

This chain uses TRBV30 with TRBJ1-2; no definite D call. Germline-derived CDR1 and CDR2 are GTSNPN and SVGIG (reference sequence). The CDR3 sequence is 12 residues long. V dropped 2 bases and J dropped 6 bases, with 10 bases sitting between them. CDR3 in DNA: TGTGCCTGGAGTATAGGAGGAGATGGCTACACCTTC. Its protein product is CAWSIGGDGYTF.

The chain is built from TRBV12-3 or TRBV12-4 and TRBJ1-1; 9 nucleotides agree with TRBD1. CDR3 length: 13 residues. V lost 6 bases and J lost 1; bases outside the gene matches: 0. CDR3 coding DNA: TGTGCCAGCAGGACAGGGGGGAACACTGAAGCTTTCTTT. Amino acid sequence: CASRTGGNTEAFF.

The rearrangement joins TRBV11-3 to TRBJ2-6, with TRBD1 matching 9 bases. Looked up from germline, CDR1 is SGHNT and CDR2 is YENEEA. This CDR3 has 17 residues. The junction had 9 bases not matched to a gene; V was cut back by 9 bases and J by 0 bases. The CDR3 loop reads CARGLGTGHSGANVLTF. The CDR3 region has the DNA TGTGCCAGGGGGCTCGGGACAGGGCACTCTGGGGCCAACGTCCTGACTTTC.

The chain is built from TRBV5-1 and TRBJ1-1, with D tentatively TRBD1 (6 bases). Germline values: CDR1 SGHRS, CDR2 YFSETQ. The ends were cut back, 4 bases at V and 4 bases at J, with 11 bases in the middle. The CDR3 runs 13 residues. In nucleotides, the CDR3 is TGCGCCAGCAGCAAGGACAGTTCCACTGAAGCTTTCTTT. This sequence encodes CASSKDSSTEAFF. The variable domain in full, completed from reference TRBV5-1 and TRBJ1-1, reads KAGVTQTPRYLIKTRGQQVTLSCSPISGHRSVSWYQQTPGQGLQFLFEYFSETQRNKGNFPGRFSGRQFSNSRSEMNVSTLELGDSALYLCASSKDSSTEAFFGQGTRLTVV.

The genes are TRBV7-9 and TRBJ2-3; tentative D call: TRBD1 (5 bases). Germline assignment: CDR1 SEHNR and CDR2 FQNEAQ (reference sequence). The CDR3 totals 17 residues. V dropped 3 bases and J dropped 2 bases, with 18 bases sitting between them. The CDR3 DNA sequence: TGTGCCAGCAGCTTTCCCCCTAAGTTGGACAACACAGATACGCAGTATTTT. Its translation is CASSFPPKLDNTDTQYF.

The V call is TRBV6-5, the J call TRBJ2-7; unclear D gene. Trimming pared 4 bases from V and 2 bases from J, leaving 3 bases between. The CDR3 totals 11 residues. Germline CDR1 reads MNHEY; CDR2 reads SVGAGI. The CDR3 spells CASSSTYEQYF. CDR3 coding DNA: TGTGCCAGCAGTTCAACCTACGAGCAGTACTTC.

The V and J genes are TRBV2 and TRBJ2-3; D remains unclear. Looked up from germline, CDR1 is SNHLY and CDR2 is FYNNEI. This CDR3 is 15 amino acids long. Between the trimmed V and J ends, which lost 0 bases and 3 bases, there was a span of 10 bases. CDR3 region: CASSEARPGTDTQYF. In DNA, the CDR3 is TGTGCCAGCAGTGAAGCGCGGCCCGGGACAGATACGCAGTATTTT.

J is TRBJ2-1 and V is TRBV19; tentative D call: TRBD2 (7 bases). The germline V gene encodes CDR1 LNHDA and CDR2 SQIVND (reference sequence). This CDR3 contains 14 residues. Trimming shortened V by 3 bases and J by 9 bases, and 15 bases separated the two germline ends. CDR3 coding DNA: TGTGCCAGTAGTATCTCCCCCGGGGGGCGTGAGCAGTTCTTC. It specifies CASSISPGGREQFF.

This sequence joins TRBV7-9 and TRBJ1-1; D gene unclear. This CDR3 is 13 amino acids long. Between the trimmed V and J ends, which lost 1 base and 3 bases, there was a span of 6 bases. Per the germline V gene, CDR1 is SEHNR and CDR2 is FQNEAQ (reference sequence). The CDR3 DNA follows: TGTGCCAGCAGCTTAGTCTCTGACACTGAAGCTTTCTTT. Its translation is CASSLVSDTEAFF.

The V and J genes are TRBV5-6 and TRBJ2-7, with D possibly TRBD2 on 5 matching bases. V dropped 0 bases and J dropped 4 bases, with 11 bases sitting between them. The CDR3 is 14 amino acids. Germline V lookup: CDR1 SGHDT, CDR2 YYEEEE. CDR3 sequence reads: CASSLVGKKYEQYF. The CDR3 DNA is TGTGCCAGCAGCTTGGTCGGGAAGAAATACGAGCAGTACTTC.

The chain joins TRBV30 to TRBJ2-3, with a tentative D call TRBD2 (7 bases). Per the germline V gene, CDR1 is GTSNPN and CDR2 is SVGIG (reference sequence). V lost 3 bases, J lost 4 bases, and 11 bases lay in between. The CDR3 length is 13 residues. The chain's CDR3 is CAWRGGAPDTQYF. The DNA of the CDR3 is TGTGCCTGGAGAGGGGGGGCCCCAGATACGCAGTATTTT.

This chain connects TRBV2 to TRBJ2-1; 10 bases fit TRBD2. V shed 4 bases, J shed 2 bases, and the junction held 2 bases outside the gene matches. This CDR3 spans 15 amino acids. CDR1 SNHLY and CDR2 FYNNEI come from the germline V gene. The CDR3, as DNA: TGTGCCAGCAGTGCGGGACTAGCGACCTACAATGAGCAGTTCTTC. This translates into CASSAGLATYNEQFF. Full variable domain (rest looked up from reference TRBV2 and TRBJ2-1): EPEVTQTPSHQVTQMGQEVILRCVPISNHLYFYWYRQILGQKVEFLVSFYNNEISEKSEIFDDQFSVERPDGSNFTLKIRSTKLEDSAMYFCASSAGLATYNEQFFGPGTRLTVL.

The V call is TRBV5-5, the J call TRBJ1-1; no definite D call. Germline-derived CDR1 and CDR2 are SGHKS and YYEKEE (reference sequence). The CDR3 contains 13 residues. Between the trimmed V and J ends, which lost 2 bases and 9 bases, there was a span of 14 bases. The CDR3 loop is CASSFNPDNKAFF. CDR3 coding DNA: TGTGCCAGCAGCTTTAACCCCGACAATAAAGCTTTCTTT.

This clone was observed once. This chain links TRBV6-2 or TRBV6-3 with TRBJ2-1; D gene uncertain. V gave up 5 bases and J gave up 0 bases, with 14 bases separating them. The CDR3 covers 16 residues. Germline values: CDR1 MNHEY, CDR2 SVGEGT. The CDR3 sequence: CASSHPAASSYNEQFF. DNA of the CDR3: TGTGCCAGCAGTCACCCCGCGGCCAGCTCCTACAATGAGCAGTTCTTC.